This T cell receptor beta chain was identified in a study of neurological immune-mediated disorders. Synthesis of cDNA was performed by 5'RACE using 10-nucleotide random UMIs. From the 5' RACE reads, TCRdb called clonotypes with MiXCR, one entry per CDR3 protein. The sample includes tens of thousands of distinct CDR3 sequences, 17% seen only once; the top ten take about 16%. About this clonotype itself: Its antigen is unidentified.

Points from the study as a whole: CDR3 amino acid sequences of expanded clones were not shared across subjects, a result suggesting private repertoires in all groups. The highest TCR clonal expansion occurred in HTLV-1-associated myelopathy; multiple sclerosis fell below healthy controls.

Germline V CDR1 and CDR2: SGHRS, YFSETQ. This CDR3 is built from 16 residues. The V and J ends lost 5 bases and 1 base respectively, with 17 bases between them. The healthy controls volunteered at a blood bank in Maryland, USA. The sequence came from a middle-aged woman in good health. The V call is TRBV5-1, the J call TRBJ2-3, with D perhaps TRBD1 or TRBD2 (5 bases each). Sequencing was done on a sample of PBMCs. The CDR3 DNA sequence: TGCGCCAGCAGTACTATAGGGGACGGGCGCACAGATACGCAGTATTTT. Protein sequence: CASSTIGDGRTDTQYF.